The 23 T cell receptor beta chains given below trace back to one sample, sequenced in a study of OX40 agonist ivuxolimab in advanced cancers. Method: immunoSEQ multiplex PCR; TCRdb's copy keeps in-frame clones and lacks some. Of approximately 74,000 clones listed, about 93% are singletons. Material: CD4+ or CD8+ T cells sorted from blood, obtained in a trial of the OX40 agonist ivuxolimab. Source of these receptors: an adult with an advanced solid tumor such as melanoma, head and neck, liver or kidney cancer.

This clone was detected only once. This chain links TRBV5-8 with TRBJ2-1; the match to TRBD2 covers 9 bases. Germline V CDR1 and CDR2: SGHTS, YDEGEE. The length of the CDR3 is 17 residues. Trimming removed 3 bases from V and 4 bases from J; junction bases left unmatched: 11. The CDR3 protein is CASSSWGAGGSYNEQFF. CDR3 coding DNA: TGTGCCAGCAGCTCCTGGGGTGCGGGAGGGAGTTACAATGAGCAGTTCTTC.

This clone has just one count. The CDR3 spells CASKASSYEQYF. In nucleotides, the CDR3 is TGTGCCAGCAAGGCTTCCTCCTACGAGCAGTACTTC. J is TRBJ2-7 and V is TRBV6-5; D remains unclear. This CDR3 has 12 residues. Germline CDR1 MNHEY, CDR2 SVGAGI. The germline V and J ends were trimmed by 7 bases and 0 bases, with 7 bases remaining between them.

CDR3 sequence reads: CASSGSSGEEIGEQYF. The DNA for the CDR3 is TGTGCCAGCAGCGGTTCCTCAGGGGAAGAGATTGGGGAGCAGTACTTC. V gene TRBV9 combines with J gene TRBJ2-7, with D possibly TRBD1 on 6 matching bases. Germline V gene sequence: CDR1 SGDLS, CDR2 YYNGEE. Trimming pared 3 bases from V and 7 bases from J, leaving 23 bases between. This CDR3 has 16 residues.

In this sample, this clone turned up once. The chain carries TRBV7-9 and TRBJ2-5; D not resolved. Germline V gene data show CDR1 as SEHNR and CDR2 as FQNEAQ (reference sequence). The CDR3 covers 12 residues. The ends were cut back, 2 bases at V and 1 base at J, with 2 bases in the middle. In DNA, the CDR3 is TGTGCCAGCAGCTTATTCCAAGAGACCCAGTACTTC. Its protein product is CASSLFQETQYF.

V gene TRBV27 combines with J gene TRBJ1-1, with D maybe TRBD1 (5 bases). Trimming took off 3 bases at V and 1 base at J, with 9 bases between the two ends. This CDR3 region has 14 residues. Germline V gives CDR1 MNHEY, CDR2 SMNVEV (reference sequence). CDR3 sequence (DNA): TGTGCCAGCAGTTTTGGGGGTGGGAACACTGAAGCTTTCTTT. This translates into CASSFGGGNTEAFF.

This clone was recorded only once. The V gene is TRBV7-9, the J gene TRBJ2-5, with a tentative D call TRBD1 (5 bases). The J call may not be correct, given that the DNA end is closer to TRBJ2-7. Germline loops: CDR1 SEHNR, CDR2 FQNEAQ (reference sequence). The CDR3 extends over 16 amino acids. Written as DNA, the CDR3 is TGTGCCAGCAGCTACTTGTTGTTAGGGGCTGCCTACGAGCAGTACTTC. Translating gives CASSYLLLGAAYEQYF.

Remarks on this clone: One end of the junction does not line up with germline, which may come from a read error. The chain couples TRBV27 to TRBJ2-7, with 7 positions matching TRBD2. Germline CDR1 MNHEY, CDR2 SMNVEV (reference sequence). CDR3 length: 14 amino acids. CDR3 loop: CATSSGGHSYEQYF. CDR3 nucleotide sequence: TGTGCCACCAGTTCGGGAGGCCACTCCTACGAGCAGTACTTC.

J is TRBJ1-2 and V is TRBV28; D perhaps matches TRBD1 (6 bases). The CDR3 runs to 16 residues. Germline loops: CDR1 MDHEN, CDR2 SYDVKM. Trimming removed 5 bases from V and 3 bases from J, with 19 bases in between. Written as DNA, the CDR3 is TGTGCCAGCAGTCGCCAATACAGGGTTTCATACTATGGCTACACCTTC. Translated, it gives CASSRQYRVSYYGYTF.

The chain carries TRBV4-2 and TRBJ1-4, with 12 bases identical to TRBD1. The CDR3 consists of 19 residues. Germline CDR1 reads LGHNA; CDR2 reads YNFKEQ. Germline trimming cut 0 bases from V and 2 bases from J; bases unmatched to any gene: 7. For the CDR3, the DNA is TGTGCCAGCAGCCAAGATGGGACAGGGGGCCCTCCTACTAATGAAAAACTGTTTTTT. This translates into CASSQDGTGGPPTNEKLFF.

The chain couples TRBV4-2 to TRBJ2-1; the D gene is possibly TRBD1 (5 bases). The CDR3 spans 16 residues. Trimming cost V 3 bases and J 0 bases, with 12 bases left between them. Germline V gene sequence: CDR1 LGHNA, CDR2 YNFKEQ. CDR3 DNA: TGTGCCAGCAGCCAGATGAGTAGGGGCTCCTACAATGAGCAGTTCTTC. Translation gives CASSQMSRGSYNEQFF.

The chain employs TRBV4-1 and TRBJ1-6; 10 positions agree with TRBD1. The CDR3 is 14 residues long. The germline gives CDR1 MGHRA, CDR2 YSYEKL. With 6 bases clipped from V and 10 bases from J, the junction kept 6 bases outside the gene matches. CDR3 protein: CASSRQGAYSPLHF. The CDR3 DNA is TGCGCCAGCAGTCGACAGGGGGCCTACTCACCCCTCCACTTT.

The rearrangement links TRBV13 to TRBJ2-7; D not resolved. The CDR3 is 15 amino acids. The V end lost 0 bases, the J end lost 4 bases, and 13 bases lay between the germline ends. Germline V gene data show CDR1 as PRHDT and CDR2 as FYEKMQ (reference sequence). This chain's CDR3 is CASSLGVRPSYEQYF. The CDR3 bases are TGTGCCAGCAGCTTAGGCGTCCGGCCATCATACGAGCAGTACTTC.

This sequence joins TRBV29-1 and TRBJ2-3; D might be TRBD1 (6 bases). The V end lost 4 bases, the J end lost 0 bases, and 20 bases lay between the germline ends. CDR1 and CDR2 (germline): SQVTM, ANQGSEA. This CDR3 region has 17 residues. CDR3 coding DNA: TGCAGCGTTGCTGGGGGACAACAGGACTCTAGCACAGATACGCAGTATTTT. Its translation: CSVAGGQQDSSTDTQYF.

CDR3 sequence: CASSFTGSNQPQHF. CDR3 coding DNA: TGTGCCAGCAGTTTTACCGGGAGCAATCAGCCCCAGCATTTT. The rearrangement links TRBV27 to TRBJ1-5; D ambiguous. From germline, CDR1 is MNHEY and CDR2 SMNVEV (reference sequence). Trimming pared 3 bases from V and 1 base from J, leaving 7 bases between. This CDR3 region has 14 residues.

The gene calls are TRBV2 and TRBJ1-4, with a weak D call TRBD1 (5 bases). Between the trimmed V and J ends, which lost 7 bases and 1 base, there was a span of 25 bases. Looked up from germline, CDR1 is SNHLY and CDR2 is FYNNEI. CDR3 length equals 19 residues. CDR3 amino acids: CASIKFRDGSIQTNEKLFF. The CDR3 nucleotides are TGTGCCAGCATCAAGTTCCGGGACGGCAGTATTCAAACTAATGAAAAACTGTTTTTT.

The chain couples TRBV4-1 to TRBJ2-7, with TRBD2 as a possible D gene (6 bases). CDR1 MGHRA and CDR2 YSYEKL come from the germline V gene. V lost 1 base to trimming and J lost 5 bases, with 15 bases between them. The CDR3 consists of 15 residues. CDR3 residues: CASSQGPTSSDEQYF. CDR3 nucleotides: TGCGCCAGCAGCCAAGGACCCACTAGCAGCGACGAGCAGTACTTC.

The CDR3 loop is CAWTSSGSFYEQYF. As DNA, the CDR3 is TGTGCCTGGACCTCTAGCGGGAGTTTTTACGAGCAGTACTTC. V usage is TRBV30 and J usage is TRBJ2-7; 10 bases map to TRBD2. The CDR3 runs 14 residues. Germline CDR1 reads GTSNPN; CDR2 reads SVGIG (reference sequence). Trimming cost V 4 bases and J 4 bases; bases outside gene matches: 7.

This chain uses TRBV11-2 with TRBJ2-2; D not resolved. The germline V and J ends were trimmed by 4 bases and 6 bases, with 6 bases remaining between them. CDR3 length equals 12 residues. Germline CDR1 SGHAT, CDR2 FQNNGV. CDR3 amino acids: CASSSLPGELFF. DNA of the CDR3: TGTGCCAGCAGCTCCCTTCCCGGGGAGCTGTTTTTT.

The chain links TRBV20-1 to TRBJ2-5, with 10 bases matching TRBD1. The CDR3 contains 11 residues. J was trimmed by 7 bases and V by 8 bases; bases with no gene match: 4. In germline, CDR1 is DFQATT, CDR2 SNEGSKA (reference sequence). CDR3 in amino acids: CSSGTGVTQYF. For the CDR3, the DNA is TGCAGTTCCGGGACAGGGGTGACCCAGTACTTC.

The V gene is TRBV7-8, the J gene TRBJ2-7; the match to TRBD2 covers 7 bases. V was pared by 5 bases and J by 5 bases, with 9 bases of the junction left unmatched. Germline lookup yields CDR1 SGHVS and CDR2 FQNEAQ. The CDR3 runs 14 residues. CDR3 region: CASSPRTSGHEQYF. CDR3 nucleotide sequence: TGTGCCAGCAGCCCCCGGACTAGTGGACACGAGCAGTACTTC.

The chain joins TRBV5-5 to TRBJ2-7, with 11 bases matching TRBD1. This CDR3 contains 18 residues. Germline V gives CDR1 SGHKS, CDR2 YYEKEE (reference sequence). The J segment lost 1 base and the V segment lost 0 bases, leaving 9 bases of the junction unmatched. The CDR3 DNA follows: TGTGCCAGCAGCTTGGGGCCGGGACAGGGGGTAGGATCCTACGAGCAGTACTTC. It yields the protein CASSLGPGQGVGSYEQYF.

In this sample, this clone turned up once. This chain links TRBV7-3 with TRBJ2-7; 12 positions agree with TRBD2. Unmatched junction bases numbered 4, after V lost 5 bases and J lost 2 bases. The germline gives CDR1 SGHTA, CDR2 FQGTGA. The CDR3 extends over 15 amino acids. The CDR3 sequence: CASSQGLAGPYEQYF. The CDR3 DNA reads TGTGCCAGCAGCCAAGGACTAGCGGGACCCTACGAGCAGTACTTC.

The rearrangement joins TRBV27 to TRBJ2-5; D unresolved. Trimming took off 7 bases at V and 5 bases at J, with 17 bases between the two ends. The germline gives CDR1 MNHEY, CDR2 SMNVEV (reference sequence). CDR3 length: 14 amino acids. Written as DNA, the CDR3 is TGTGCCAGCACCCCCGAAGGTCCGGCCGAGACCCAGTACTTC. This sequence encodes CASTPEGPAETQYF.